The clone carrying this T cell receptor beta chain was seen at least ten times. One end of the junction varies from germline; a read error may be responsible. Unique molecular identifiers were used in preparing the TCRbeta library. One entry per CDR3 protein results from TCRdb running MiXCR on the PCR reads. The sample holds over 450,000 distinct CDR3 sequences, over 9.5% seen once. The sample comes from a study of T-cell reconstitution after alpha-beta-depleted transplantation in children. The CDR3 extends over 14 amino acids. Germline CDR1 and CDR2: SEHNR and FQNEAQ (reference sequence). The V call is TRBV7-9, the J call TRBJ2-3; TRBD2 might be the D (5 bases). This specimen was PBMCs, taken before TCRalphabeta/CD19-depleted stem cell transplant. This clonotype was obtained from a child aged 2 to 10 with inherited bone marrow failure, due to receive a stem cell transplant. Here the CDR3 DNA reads TGTGCCAGCAGCCTAGCCACTAGCACAGATACGCAGTATTTT. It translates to CASSLATSTDTQYF.